The sample holds a few counts of the clone carrying this TCR beta chain. Its target is not known. This entry is derived from a study of CD8 T cells in ankylosing spondylitis. Study-level results: Matched ankylosing spondylitis synovial fluid reportedly showed significant enrichment of disease-linked clones. Existing reports had already noted some motif variants in reactive arthritis synovial fluid and blood. Blood from ankylosing spondylitis patients appeared to carry a characteristic roughly eight-variant TCR beta motif.

It was by quantitative 5'-RACE with molecular barcodes that TCR beta libraries were made. TCRdb reanalysed the 5' RACE reads using MiXCR and keeps one entry per CDR3 protein. Among hundreds of thousands of distinct CDR3 sequences, roughly 10% were seen once, and the ten largest hold 0.45% to 0.6%. The germline CDR1 and CDR2 sequences are LGHNA and YSLEER. The CDR3 spans 15 residues. The V end was cut by 1 base, the J end by 0 bases, with 8 bases between. The chain joins TRBV4-3 to TRBJ2-3, with D perhaps matching TRBD1 (5 bases). The source of this sequence is a male donor with ankylosing spondylitis. Sample: blood, either unsorted or a sorted T cell fraction (not recorded which). The DNA for the CDR3 is TGCGCCAGCAGCCAAGGGACAACTAGCACAGATACGCAGTATTTT. Translating it yields CASSQGTTSTDTQYF.